This is a list of T cell receptor beta chains from one sample in a study of monozygotic twins with inflammatory bowel disease. From its re-call of the 5' RACE reads, TCRdb lists each CDR3 protein once, without DNA. This sample's table reports about 440,000 distinct CDR3 sequences. Sequenced input: blood. Receptor source: a human donor with ulcerative colitis or Crohn's disease, or a healthy co-twin of an affected twin (not recorded which). CDR3s include the opening cysteine and the closing phenylalanine or tryptophan.

j_call: TRBJ2-7; v_call: TRBV5-1; cdr3_aa: CASRIGSGKSSYEQYF
j_call: TRBJ2-2; v_call: TRBV2; cdr3_aa: CASSDLAATGELFF
j_call: TRBJ2-7; v_call: TRBV12-3/TRBV12-4; cdr3_aa: CASSLLGVDEQYF
j_call: TRBJ2-5; v_call: TRBV20-1; cdr3_aa: CSAPGQYQETQYF
j_call: TRBJ1-6; v_call: TRBV3-1; cdr3_aa: CASSQEGNNSPLHF
j_call: TRBJ1-1; v_call: TRBV7-9; cdr3_aa: CASSIPATRTEAFF
j_call: TRBJ2-7; v_call: TRBV4-2; cdr3_aa: CASAREVAGAWEQYF
j_call: TRBJ2-3; v_call: TRBV10-3; cdr3_aa: CAISGTSGPTDTQYF
j_call: TRBJ2-1; v_call: TRBV4-3; cdr3_aa: CASSQQPSDYYNEQFF
j_call: TRBJ2-7; v_call: TRBV29-1; cdr3_aa: CSVEVSYEQYF
j_call: TRBJ2-6; v_call: TRBV20-1; cdr3_aa: CSAPLAGVRSGANVLTF
j_call: TRBJ2-1; v_call: TRBV20-1; cdr3_aa: CSARTQLGQNYNEQFF
j_call: TRBJ2-1; v_call: TRBV12-3/TRBV12-4; cdr3_aa: CASRPSGSYKEQFF
j_call: TRBJ2-1; v_call: TRBV6-1; cdr3_aa: CASNHDRNSSYNEQFF
j_call: TRBJ2-3; v_call: TRBV11-2; cdr3_aa: CASSPPGTSGGGTDTQYF
j_call: TRBJ2-2; v_call: TRBV7-2; cdr3_aa: CASSPRGTVSTGELFF
j_call: TRBJ2-7; v_call: TRBV5-1; cdr3_aa: CASSLRGGNYEQYF
j_call: TRBJ2-7; v_call: TRBV27; cdr3_aa: CASAIVGGFYEQYF
j_call: TRBJ2-7; v_call: TRBV12-3/TRBV12-4; cdr3_aa: CASSLDGPSREQYF
j_call: TRBJ2-1; v_call: TRBV5-1; cdr3_aa: CASSLEDRRDNEQFF
j_call: TRBJ2-1; v_call: TRBV12-3/TRBV12-4; cdr3_aa: CASSLRDINEQFF
j_call: TRBJ2-7; v_call: TRBV7-8; cdr3_aa: CASSFGEFYEQYF
j_call: TRBJ2-2; v_call: TRBV7-9; cdr3_aa: CASSSRIQPTNTGELFF
j_call: TRBJ2-7; v_call: TRBV18; cdr3_aa: CASSPLSLQGPSSYEQYF
j_call: TRBJ2-1; v_call: TRBV7-2; cdr3_aa: CASSLQGTSGNEQFF
j_call: TRBJ2-7; v_call: TRBV19; cdr3_aa: CASKDTSGSYEQYF
j_call: TRBJ2-1; v_call: TRBV5-1; cdr3_aa: CASSLARDEQFF
j_call: TRBJ2-3; v_call: TRBV7-6; cdr3_aa: CASSLGHAIRTDTQYF
j_call: TRBJ2-5; v_call: TRBV4-3; cdr3_aa: CASSQDRGSQETQYF
j_call: TRBJ2-1; v_call: TRBV6-2/TRBV6-3; cdr3_aa: CASSNPGTATSYNEQFF
j_call: TRBJ1-2; v_call: TRBV12-3/TRBV12-4; cdr3_aa: CATTQGLPVNGYTF
j_call: TRBJ2-7; v_call: TRBV5-1; cdr3_aa: CASSLSIGVGGNEQYF
j_call: TRBJ2-7; v_call: TRBV5-5; cdr3_aa: CASSLAGTGIKGEQYF
j_call: TRBJ1-1; v_call: TRBV29-1; cdr3_aa: CSVSKVWGRDTEAFF
j_call: TRBJ2-1; v_call: TRBV4-2; cdr3_aa: CASSQIPSGGNNEQFF
j_call: TRBJ2-1; v_call: TRBV20-1; cdr3_aa: CSARDGGSNEQFF
j_call: TRBJ1-1; v_call: TRBV20-1; cdr3_aa: CSATPMKERLEAFF
j_call: TRBJ2-7; v_call: TRBV20-1; cdr3_aa: CSVDKGYTGTSVMAYEQYF
j_call: TRBJ2-5; v_call: TRBV20-1; cdr3_aa: CSARVGTSVQETQYF
j_call: TRBJ2-1; v_call: TRBV7-2; cdr3_aa: CASSLLGSEQFF
j_call: TRBJ1-1; v_call: TRBV23-1; cdr3_aa: CASSQSGRGPAEAFF
j_call: TRBJ2-6; v_call: TRBV5-1; cdr3_aa: CASSLTGFSGANVLTF
j_call: TRBJ2-3; v_call: TRBV7-2; cdr3_aa: CASSPRAGVGSDTQYF
j_call: TRBJ2-3; v_call: TRBV7-9; cdr3_aa: CTSSLVRGTGRTDTQYF
j_call: TRBJ1-3; v_call: TRBV5-1; cdr3_aa: CASSLSWGTGNTIYF
j_call: TRBJ2-7; v_call: TRBV12-3/TRBV12-4; cdr3_aa: CASRRTGTGGYEQYF
j_call: TRBJ2-1; v_call: TRBV5-1; cdr3_aa: CASGITLGTGYPNEQFF
j_call: TRBJ2-1; v_call: TRBV9; cdr3_aa: CASSSWQGHYNEQFF
j_call: TRBJ2-7; v_call: TRBV28; cdr3_aa: CASSIDSLGAYEQYF
j_call: TRBJ1-2; v_call: TRBV6-1; cdr3_aa: CASSQTTGTGGSGYTF
j_call: TRBJ2-1; v_call: TRBV28; cdr3_aa: CASLAGSDWNEQFF